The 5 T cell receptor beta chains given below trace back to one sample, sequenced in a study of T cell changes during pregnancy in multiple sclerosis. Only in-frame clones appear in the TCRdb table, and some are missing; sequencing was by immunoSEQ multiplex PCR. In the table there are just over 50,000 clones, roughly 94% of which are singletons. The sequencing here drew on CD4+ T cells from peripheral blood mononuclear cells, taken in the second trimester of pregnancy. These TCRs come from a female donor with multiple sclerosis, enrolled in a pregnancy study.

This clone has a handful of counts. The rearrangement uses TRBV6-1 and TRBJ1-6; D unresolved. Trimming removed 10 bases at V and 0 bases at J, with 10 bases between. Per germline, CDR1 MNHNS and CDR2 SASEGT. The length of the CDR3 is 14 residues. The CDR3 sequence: CANRSGSYNSPLHF. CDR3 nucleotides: TGTGCCAACCGCAGCGGCTCCTATAATTCACCCCTCCACTTT.

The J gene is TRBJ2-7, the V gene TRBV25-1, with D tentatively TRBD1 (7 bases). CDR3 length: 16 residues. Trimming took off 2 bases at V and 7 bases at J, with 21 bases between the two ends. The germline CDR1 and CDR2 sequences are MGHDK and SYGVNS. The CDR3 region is CASSEVLGGGPLEQYF. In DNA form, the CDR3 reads TGTGCCAGCAGTGAAGTATTAGGAGGGGGCCCCCTGGAGCAGTACTTC.

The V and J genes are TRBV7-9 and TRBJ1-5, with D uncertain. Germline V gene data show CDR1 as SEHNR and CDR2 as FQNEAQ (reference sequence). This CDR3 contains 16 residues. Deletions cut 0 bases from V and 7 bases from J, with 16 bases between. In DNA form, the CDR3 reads TGTGCCAGCAGCTTAGCGGGGAGCCAAACAGTCCAGCCCCAGCATTTT. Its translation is CASSLAGSQTVQPQHF.

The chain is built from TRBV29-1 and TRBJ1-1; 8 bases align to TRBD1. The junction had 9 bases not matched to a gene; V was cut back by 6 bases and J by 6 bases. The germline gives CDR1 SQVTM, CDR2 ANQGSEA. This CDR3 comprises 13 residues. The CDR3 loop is CSVRQGFGAEAFF. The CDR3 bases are TGCAGCGTACGACAGGGGTTCGGCGCTGAAGCTTTCTTT.

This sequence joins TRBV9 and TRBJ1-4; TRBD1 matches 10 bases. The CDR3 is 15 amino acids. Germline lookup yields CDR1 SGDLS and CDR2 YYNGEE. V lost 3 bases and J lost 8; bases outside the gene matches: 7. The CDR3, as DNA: TGTGCCAGCAGCGAACGACAGGGGGCGGCGGAAAAACTGTTTTTT. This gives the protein CASSERQGAAEKLFF.